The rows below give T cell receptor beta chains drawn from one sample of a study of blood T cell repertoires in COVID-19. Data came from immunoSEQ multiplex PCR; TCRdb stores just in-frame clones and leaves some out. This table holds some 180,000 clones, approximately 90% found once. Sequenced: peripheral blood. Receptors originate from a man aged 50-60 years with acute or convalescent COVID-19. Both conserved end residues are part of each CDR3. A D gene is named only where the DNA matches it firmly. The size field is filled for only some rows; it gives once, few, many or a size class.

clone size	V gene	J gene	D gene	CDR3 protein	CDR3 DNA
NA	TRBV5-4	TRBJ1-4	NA	CASSYGGTTNEKLFF	TGTGCCAGCAGCTACGGAGGAACAACTAATGAAAAACTGTTTTTT
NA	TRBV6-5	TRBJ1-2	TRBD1	CAAAGTGYGYTF	TGTGCCGCGGCCGGGACAGGCTATGGCTACACCTTC
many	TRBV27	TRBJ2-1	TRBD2	CASSPSLAGVYNEQFF	TGTGCCAGCAGTCCCTCACTAGCGGGAGTTTACAATGAGCAGTTCTTC
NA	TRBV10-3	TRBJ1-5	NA	CAAGGNNQPQHF	TGTGCCGCCGGGGGTAACAATCAGCCCCAGCATTTT
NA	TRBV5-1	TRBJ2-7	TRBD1	CASSLDRDDYEQYF	TGCGCCAGCAGCCTGGACAGGGACGACTACGAGCAGTACTTC
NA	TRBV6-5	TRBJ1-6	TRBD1	CASSRQGAYNSPLHF	TGTGCCAGCAGCCGACAGGGGGCATATAATTCACCCCTCCACTTT
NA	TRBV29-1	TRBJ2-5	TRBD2	CSVARGTRETQYF	TGCAGCGTTGCCCGAGGGACTAGAGAGACCCAGTACTTC
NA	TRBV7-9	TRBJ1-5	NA	CASSLPGNNQPQHF	TGTGCCAGCAGCTTACCAGGGAATAATCAGCCCCAGCATTTT
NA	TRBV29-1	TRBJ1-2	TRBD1	CSVWGQEGYTF	TGCAGCGTTTGGGGACAGGAGGGCTACACCTTC
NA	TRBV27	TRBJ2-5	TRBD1	CASRVTGGEGTQYF	TGTGCCAGCAGGGTAACAGGGGGCGAGGGGACCCAGTACTTC
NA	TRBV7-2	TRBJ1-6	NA	CASSLQWQSPSPLHF	TGTGCCAGCAGCTTACAGTGGCAGTCCCCCTCACCCCTCCACTTT
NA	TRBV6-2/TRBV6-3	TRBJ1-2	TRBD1	CASSSRHRLRDRDGDTF	TGTGCCAGCAGTTCCAGGCATCGACTCCGGGACAGGGACGGTGACACCTTC
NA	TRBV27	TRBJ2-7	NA	CASSLRYSSTGNYEQYF	TGTGCCAGCAGTCTTCGGTACAGTTCGACCGGGAACTACGAGCAGTACTTC
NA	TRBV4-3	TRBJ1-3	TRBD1	CASSQGTGEASGNTIYF	TGCGCCAGCAGCCAGGGGACAGGGGAGGCCTCTGGAAACACCATATATTTT
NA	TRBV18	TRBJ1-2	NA	CASSPDSYGYTF	TGTGCCAGCTCTCCGGACAGCTATGGCTACACCTTC
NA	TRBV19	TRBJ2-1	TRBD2	CASSFRLAEFSYNEQFF	TGTGCCAGTAGTTTTCGACTAGCGGAGTTCTCCTACAATGAGCAGTTCTTC
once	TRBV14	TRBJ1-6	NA	CASSQGRARNSPLHF	TGTGCCAGCAGCCAAGGGCGGGCTCGGAATTCACCCCTCCACTTT
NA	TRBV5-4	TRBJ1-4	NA	CASSLGGGGTNEKLFF	TGTGCCAGCAGCTTGGGAGGGGGGGGCACTAATGAAAAACTGTTTTTT
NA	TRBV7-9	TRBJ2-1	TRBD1	CASSRDSHNEQFF	TGTGCCAGCAGCCGGGACAGTCACAATGAGCAGTTCTTC
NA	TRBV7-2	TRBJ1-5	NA	CASSLQGQPQHF	TGTGCCAGCAGCTTGCAGGGTCAGCCCCAGCATTTT
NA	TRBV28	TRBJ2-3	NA	CASSLAPITDTQYF	TGTGCCAGCAGTTTAGCGCCCATCACAGATACGCAGTATTTT
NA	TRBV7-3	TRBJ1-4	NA	CASSPHAKLFF	TGTGCCAGCAGCCCTCACGCGAAACTGTTTTTT
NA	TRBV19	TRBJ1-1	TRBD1	CASSPAGGTNTEAFF	TGTGCCAGTAGTCCGGCAGGGGGCACGAACACTGAAGCTTTCTTT
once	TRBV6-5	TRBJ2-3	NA	CASSYSGARTDTQYF	TGTGCCAGCAGTTACTCGGGGGCTCGCACAGATACGCAGTATTTT
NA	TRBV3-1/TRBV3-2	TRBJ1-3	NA	CASTQGGVANTIYF	TGTGCCAGCACCCAAGGGGGTGTAGCGAACACCATATATTTT
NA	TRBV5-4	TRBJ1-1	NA	CASSLDPGGNTEAFF	TGTGCCAGCAGCTTGGATCCGGGGGGAAACACTGAAGCTTTCTTT
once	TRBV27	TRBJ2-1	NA	CASSLKGDFSYNEQFF	TGTGCCAGCAGTTTAAAAGGGGACTTCTCCTACAATGAGCAGTTCTTC
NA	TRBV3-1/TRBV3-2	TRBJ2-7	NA	CASSPRGGAYEQYF	TGTGCCAGCAGCCCTCGGGGAGGAGCCTACGAGCAGTACTTC
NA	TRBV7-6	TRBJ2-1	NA	CATSAGTNNEQFF	TGTGCCACCTCAGCGGGGACAAACAATGAGCAGTTCTTC
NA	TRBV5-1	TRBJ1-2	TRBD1	CASSLGQGPYGYTF	TGCGCCAGCAGCTTGGGACAGGGCCCCTATGGCTACACCTTC
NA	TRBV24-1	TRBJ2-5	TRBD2	CATSEGLAVYQETQYF	TGTGCCACCAGTGAGGGACTAGCGGTATATCAAGAGACCCAGTACTTC
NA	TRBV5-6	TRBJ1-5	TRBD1	CASSYTGTGGWPQHF	TGTGCCAGCAGCTACACCGGGACAGGGGGTTGGCCCCAGCATTTT
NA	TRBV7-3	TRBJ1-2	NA	CAIHRENYGYTF	TGTGCCATACACAGGGAGAACTATGGCTACACCTTC
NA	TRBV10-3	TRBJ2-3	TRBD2	CATAGLTRTDTQYF	TGTGCCACCGCGGGACTAACCCGCACAGATACGCAGTATTTT
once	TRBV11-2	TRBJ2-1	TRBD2	CASSSSLAGVEQFF	TGTGCCAGCAGCTCATCACTGGCGGGGGTTGAGCAGTTCTTC
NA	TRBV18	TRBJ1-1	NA	CASSLTGGANTEAFF	TGTGCCAGCTCACTAACAGGTGGAGCGAACACTGAAGCTTTCTTT
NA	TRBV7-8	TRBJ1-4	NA	CASSNPQDRAKLFF	TGTGCCAGCAGCAACCCACAGGATCGGGCAAAACTGTTTTTT
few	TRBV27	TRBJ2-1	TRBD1	CASSLDRGLNEQFF	TGTGCCAGCAGTTTGGACAGGGGGTTGAATGAGCAGTTCTTC
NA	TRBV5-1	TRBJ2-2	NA	CASSLRGTSRTENTGELFF	TGCGCCAGCAGCTTGAGGGGTACGTCGCGGACGGAGAACACCGGGGAGCTGTTTTTT
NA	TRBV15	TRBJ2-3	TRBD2	CATSTGTSARGTDTQYF	TGTGCCACCAGCACCGGGACTAGTGCTAGAGGCACAGATACGCAGTATTTT